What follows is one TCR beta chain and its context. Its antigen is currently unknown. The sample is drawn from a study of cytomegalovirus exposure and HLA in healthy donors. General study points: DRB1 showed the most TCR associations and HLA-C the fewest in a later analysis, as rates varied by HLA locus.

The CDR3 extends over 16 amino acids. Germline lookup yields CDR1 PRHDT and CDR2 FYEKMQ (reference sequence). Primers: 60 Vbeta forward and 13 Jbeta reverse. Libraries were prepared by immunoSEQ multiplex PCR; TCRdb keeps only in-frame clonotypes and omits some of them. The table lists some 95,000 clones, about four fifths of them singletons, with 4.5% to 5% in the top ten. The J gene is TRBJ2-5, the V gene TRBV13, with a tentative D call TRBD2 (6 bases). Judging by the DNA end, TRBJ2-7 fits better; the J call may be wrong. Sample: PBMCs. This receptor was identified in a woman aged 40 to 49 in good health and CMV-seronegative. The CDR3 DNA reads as TGTGCCAGCAGCTCTAACGAGGGAACTAGCACCTACGAGCAGTACTTC. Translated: CASSSNEGTSTYEQYF.